Below are 24 T cell receptor beta chains sequenced from a single sample in a study of neoadjuvant anti-PD-1 for oral cavity cancer. Sequencing used immunoSEQ multiplex PCR; TCRdb keeps in-frame clones, though not all of them. The data hold 55,000 to 80,000 clones, with over 70% observed a single time. Sequences were derived from PBMCs, sampled before nivolumab (anti-PD-1) treatment. The source is a person aged 35-80 years with oral cavity squamous cell carcinoma.

The J gene is TRBJ2-7, the V gene TRBV6-6; 10 bases fit TRBD1. CDR1 and CDR2 from the germline V gene are MNHNY and SVGAGI (reference sequence). After removal of 7 bases from V and 4 bases from J, the junction contained 7 bases not matched to a gene. This CDR3 has 14 residues. CDR3 protein: CASTRQGAGYEQYF. For the CDR3, the DNA is TGTGCCAGCACCCGACAGGGGGCGGGGTACGAGCAGTACTTC.

The J gene is TRBJ1-1, the V gene TRBV28, with TRBD1 as a possible D gene (6 bases). With 7 bases removed from V and 8 bases from J, the gap between germline ends came to 20 bases. Per germline, CDR1 MDHEN and CDR2 SYDVKM. This CDR3 has 14 residues. In DNA form, the CDR3 reads TGTGCCAGCATCCCCCCGGGGGCCAACCCGGAAGCTTTCTTT. It specifies CASIPPGANPEAFF. The full variable domain, in which reference TRBV28 and TRBJ1-1 provide the parts outside the CDR3, is DVKVTQSSRYLVKRTGEKVFLECVQDMDHENMFWYRQDPGLGLRLIYFSYDVKMKEKGDIPEGYSVSREKKERFSLILESASTNQTSMYLCASIPPGANPEAFFGQGTRLTVV.

The chain joins TRBV6-6 to TRBJ1-1, with 10 bases aligning to TRBD1. V trimming: 5 bases; J trimming: 0 bases; junction bases outside the gene matches: 6. Germline-derived CDR1 and CDR2 are MNHNY and SVGAGI (reference sequence). The CDR3 is made up of 16 amino acids. CDR3 region: CASSPGQGVMNTEAFF. CDR3 DNA: TGTGCCAGCAGTCCAGGACAGGGGGTCATGAACACTGAAGCTTTCTTT.

CDR3 sequence (DNA): TGCGCCAGCAGCTTGGTCCAGGGTTACAATGAGCAGTTCTTC. Its translation is CASSLVQGYNEQFF. The chain recombines TRBV5-1 with TRBJ2-1, with D perhaps matching TRBD1 (5 bases). The V gene lost 0 bases and the J gene lost 4 bases, with 8 bases spanning the gap. Germline V gives CDR1 SGHRS, CDR2 YFSETQ. The length of the CDR3 is 14 residues.

The chain carries TRBV19 and TRBJ2-7; D not certain. V lost 5 bases to trimming and J lost 1 base, with 9 bases between them. Germline-derived CDR1 and CDR2 are LNHDA and SQIVND (reference sequence). The CDR3 covers 13 residues. CDR3: CASSVGASYEQYF. DNA for the CDR3: TGTGCCAGTAGTGTAGGTGCGTCCTACGAGCAGTACTTC.

V usage is TRBV18 and J usage is TRBJ2-4, with 13 bases that match TRBD2. This CDR3 contains 16 residues. After removal of 5 bases from V and 1 base from J, the junction contained 2 bases not matched to a gene. Germline V gene sequence: CDR1 KGHSH, CDR2 LQKENI. The CDR3 loop is CASSGLAGVAKNIQYF. In nucleotides, the CDR3 is TGTGCCAGCTCAGGACTAGCGGGAGTGGCCAAAAACATTCAGTACTTC. The full variable domain, in which reference TRBV18 and TRBJ2-4 provide the parts outside the CDR3, is NAGVMQNPRHLVRRRGQEARLRCSPMKGHSHVYWYRQLPEEGLKFMVYLQKENIIDESGMPKERFSAEFPKEGPSILRIQQVVRGDSAAYFCASSGLAGVAKNIQYFGAGTRLSVL.

CDR3 sequence reads: CASSRRATGEGANVLTF. CDR3 nucleotides: TGTGCCAGTAGCAGACGGGCTACTGGGGAAGGGGCCAACGTCCTGACTTTC. The rearrangement links TRBV19 to TRBJ2-6; no reliable D call. V dropped 6 bases and J dropped 4 bases, with 19 bases sitting between them. CDR1 and CDR2 (germline): LNHDA, SQIVND (reference sequence). CDR3 length equals 17 residues.

This chain links TRBV7-8 with TRBJ2-7, with 7 bases aligning to TRBD1. CDR1 and CDR2 (germline): SGHVS, FQNEAQ. The V segment lost 3 bases and the J segment 1 base; nucleotides outside the gene matches: 3. The CDR3 totals 14 residues. The DNA of the CDR3 is TGTGCCAGCAGCTTCAGGGACAGTTCCTACGAGCAGTACTTC. Protein sequence: CASSFRDSSYEQYF.

This clone was counted once. The chain couples TRBV2 to TRBJ2-7; 7 nucleotides align to TRBD1. The CDR3 totals 15 residues. With V trimmed by 9 bases and J by 1 base, 12 bases remained unmatched. Germline values: CDR1 SNHLY, CDR2 FYNNEI. The CDR3 is CASLNRGRGSYEQYF. The CDR3, as DNA: TGTGCCAGTCTTAACAGGGGAAGGGGATCCTACGAGCAGTACTTC.

V gene TRBV25-1 combines with J gene TRBJ2-2; TRBD1 matches at 7 bases. Germline V gene sequence: CDR1 MGHDK, CDR2 SYGVNS. The CDR3 has 14 residues. V gave up 4 bases and J gave up 3 bases; unmatched junction bases: 2. The CDR3 DNA reads as TGTGCCAGCAGTGCCGGACAGGACACCGGGGAGCTGTTTTTT. Residues: CASSAGQDTGELFF.

The chain uses TRBV10-3 and TRBJ1-6, with D maybe TRBD1 (5 bases). The CDR3 loop spans 14 amino acids. Trimming left V 4 bases short and J 14 bases short, with 18 bases between. The V gene's germline CDR1 is ENHRY and CDR2 SYGVKD. The CDR3 sequence is CAISGGGSFGTLHF. DNA of the CDR3: TGTGCCATCAGTGGGGGCGGGTCCTTCGGCACCCTCCACTTT.

CDR3 coding DNA: TGTGCCAGCAGCTTCTTCGGGAGTCATCCCCAGCATTTT. This encodes CASSFFGSHPQHF. This chain links TRBV13 with TRBJ1-5, with unresolved D. The CDR3 is 13 residues long. The germline V gene has CDR1 PRHDT and CDR2 FYEKMQ (reference sequence). Deletions cut 3 bases from V and 10 bases from J, with 13 bases between.

This chain joins TRBV14 and TRBJ2-7; no firm D call. Germline CDR1 SGHDN, CDR2 FVKESK. V dropped 4 bases and J dropped 4 bases, with 8 bases sitting between them. The CDR3 loop spans 12 amino acids. In DNA form, the CDR3 reads TGTGCCAGCAGCCTCACCCGATACGAGCAGTACTTC. This gives the protein CASSLTRYEQYF.

With regard to this clone: At one end the junction does not follow the germline gene, possibly because of a read error. J is TRBJ2-7 and V is TRBV7-2; 9 bases are a match to TRBD1. The CDR3 totals 13 residues. Germline loops: CDR1 SGHTA, CDR2 FQGNSA. The CDR3 reads CASSLDGQGKKSF. Here the CDR3 DNA reads TGTGCCAGCAGCTTAGATGGACAGGGGAAGAAAAGCTTC. Based on the CDR3 plus reference TRBV7-2 and TRBJ2-7, the full variable domain is GAGVSQSPSNKVTEKGKDVELRCDPISGHTALYWYRQSLGQGLEFLIYFQGNSAPDKSGLPSDRFSAERTGGSVSTLTIQRTQQEDSAVYLCASSLDGQGKKSFGPGTRLTVT.

The chain employs TRBV10-1 and TRBJ2-2; TRBD2 might be the D (6 bases). CDR1 is WNHNN, CDR2 SYGVQD, per germline (reference sequence). V gave up 5 bases and J gave up 5 bases, with 9 bases separating them. The CDR3 is 13 residues long. The CDR3 loop reads CASSRGGTGELFF. The CDR3 DNA sequence: TGCGCCAGCAGTAGGGGAGGAACCGGGGAGCTGTTTTTT.

This chain joins TRBV5-4 and TRBJ2-7; the D gene is possibly TRBD2 (6 bases). V lost 4 bases and J lost 7, with 9 bases in between. The CDR3 contains 11 residues. Germline V lookup: CDR1 SGHNT, CDR2 YYREEE (reference sequence). The CDR3 loop reads CASSRGREQYF. CDR3 sequence (DNA): TGTGCCAGCAGCCGGGGGAGGGAGCAGTACTTC.

This clone appeared once. V is TRBV4-1 and J is TRBJ2-4; 14 bases are a match to TRBD2. Germline trimming cut 4 bases from V and 11 bases from J; bases unmatched to any gene: 4. This CDR3 is built from 14 residues. The germline V gene encodes CDR1 MGHRA and CDR2 YSYEKL. The CDR3 nucleotides read TGCGCCAGCAGCCCAGGACTAGCGGGGGGCGTTCAGTACTTC. This codes for CASSPGLAGGVQYF.

J is TRBJ2-7 and V is TRBV11-3; 7 nucleotides line up with TRBD2. The CDR3 consists of 14 residues. The germline V gene has CDR1 SGHNT and CDR2 YENEEA. The junction had 4 bases not matched to a gene; V was cut back by 4 bases and J by 1 base. CDR3 in amino acids: CASSSSGGSYEQYF. The CDR3 nucleotides are TGTGCCAGCAGCTCCTCGGGGGGTTCCTACGAGCAGTACTTC.

This clone was detected only once. J is TRBJ2-5 and V is TRBV30; unclear D gene. The ends were cut back, 0 bases at V and 2 bases at J, with 7 bases in the middle. From germline, CDR1 is GTSNPN and CDR2 SVGIG (reference sequence). The CDR3 is 13 amino acids. CDR3 sequence: CAWSVKQQETQYF. The CDR3 nucleotides are TGTGCCTGGAGTGTAAAACAGCAAGAGACCCAGTACTTC.

This chain links TRBV27 with TRBJ2-7; no clear D. V was pared by 3 bases and J by 4 bases, with 19 bases between. The CDR3 length is 16 residues. Germline CDR1 MNHEY, CDR2 SMNVEV (reference sequence). CDR3 coding DNA: TGTGCCAGCAGTTTTTCGGGCGGCTGGATGCCTTACGAGCAGTACTTC. Residues: CASSFSGGWMPYEQYF.

J is TRBJ1-2 and V is TRBV4-1; 7 nucleotides line up with TRBD1. J was trimmed by 4 bases and V by 4 bases; bases with no gene match: 9. The CDR3 extends over 15 amino acids. The germline CDR1 and CDR2 sequences are MGHRA and YSYEKL. CDR3 nucleotides: TGCGCCAGCAGCCGAATTGGAGGGGGCGGCTATGGCTACACCTTC. Translating it yields CASSRIGGGGYGYTF.

J is TRBJ1-1 and V is TRBV2; TRBD1 is a possible D gene (6 bases). The CDR3 totals 12 residues. The V end was cut by 6 bases, the J end by 8 bases, with 13 bases between. Per germline, CDR1 SNHLY and CDR2 FYNNEI. The CDR3 coding sequence is TGTGCCAGCAGGAACGACAGGCGGGAAGCTTTCTTT. Protein: CASRNDRREAFF. The full variable domain, in which reference TRBV2 and TRBJ1-1 provide the parts outside the CDR3, is EPEVTQTPSHQVTQMGQEVILRCVPISNHLYFYWYRQILGQKVEFLVSFYNNEISEKSEIFDDQFSVERPDGSNFTLKIRSTKLEDSAMYFCASRNDRREAFFGQGTRLTVV.

J is TRBJ2-1 and V is TRBV5-4; D call uncertain. In germline, CDR1 is SGHNT, CDR2 YYREEE (reference sequence). This CDR3 has 14 amino acids. Between the trimmed V and J ends, which lost 4 bases and 6 bases, there was a span of 14 bases. The CDR3 sequence: CASSPPTGGNEQFF. The CDR3 bases are TGTGCCAGCAGCCCCCCAACGGGCGGCAATGAGCAGTTCTTC.

The chain employs TRBV6-5 and TRBJ1-1; maybe TRBD1 (6 bases). CDR1 is MNHEY and CDR2 is SVGAGI in the germline V gene. Trimming pared 6 bases from V and 2 bases from J, leaving 16 bases between. The CDR3 is made up of 15 amino acids. The CDR3 DNA reads as TGTGCCAGCAGCACTACAGGGAGGAAAAACACTGAAGCTTTCTTT. Translated, it gives CASSTTGRKNTEAFF.